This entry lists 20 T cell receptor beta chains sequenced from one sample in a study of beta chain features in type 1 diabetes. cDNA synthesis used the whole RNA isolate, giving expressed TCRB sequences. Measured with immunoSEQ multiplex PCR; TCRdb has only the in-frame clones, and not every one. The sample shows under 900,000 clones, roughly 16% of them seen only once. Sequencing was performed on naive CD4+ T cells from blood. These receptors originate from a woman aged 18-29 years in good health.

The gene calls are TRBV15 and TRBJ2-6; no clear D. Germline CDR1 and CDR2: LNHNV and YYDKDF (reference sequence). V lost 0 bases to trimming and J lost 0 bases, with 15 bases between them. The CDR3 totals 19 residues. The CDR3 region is CATSRDRGSAGSGANVLTF. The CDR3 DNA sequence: TGTGCCACCAGCAGAGACCGTGGGTCTGCTGGCTCTGGGGCCAACGTCCTGACTTTC.

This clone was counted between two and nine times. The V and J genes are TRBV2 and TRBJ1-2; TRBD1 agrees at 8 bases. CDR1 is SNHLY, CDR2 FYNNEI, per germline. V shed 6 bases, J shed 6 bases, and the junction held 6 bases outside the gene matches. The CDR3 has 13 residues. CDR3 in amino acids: CASSADRGDGYTF. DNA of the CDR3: TGTGCCAGCAGCGCCGACAGGGGAGATGGCTACACCTTC.

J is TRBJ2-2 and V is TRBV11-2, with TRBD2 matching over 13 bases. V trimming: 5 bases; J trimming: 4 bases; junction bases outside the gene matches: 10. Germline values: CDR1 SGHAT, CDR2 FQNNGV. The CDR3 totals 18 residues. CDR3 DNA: TGTGCCAGCAGCCAAGAACTAGCGGGAGGGCCCGGCACCGGGGAGCTGTTTTTT. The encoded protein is CASSQELAGGPGTGELFF.

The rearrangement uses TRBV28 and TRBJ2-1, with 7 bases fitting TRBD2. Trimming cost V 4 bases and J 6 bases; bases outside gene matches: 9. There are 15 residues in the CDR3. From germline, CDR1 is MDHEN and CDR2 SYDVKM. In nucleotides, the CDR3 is TGTGCCAGCAGTTCCCTCGGCGGGAGTAGCAATGAGCAGTTCTTC. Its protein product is CASSSLGGSSNEQFF.

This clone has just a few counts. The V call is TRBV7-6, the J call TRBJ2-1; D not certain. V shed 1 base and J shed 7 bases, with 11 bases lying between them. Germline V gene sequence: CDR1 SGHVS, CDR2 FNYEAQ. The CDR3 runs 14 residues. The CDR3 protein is CASSLVSVSNEQFF. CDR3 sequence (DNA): TGTGCCAGCAGCTTAGTGTCAGTCTCTAATGAGCAGTTCTTC. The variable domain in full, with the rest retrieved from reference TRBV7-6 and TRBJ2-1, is GAGVSQSPRYKVTKRGQDVALRCDPISGHVSLYWYRQALGQGPEFLTYFNYEAQQDKSGLPNDRFSAERPEGSISTLTIQRTEQRDSAMYRCASSLVSVSNEQFFGPGTRLTVL.

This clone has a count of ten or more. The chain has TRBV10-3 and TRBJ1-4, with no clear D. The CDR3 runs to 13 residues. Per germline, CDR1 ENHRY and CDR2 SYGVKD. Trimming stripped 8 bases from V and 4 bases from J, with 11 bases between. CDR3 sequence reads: CAILGRSNEKLFF. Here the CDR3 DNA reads TGTGCCATCTTGGGCAGGAGTAATGAAAAACTGTTTTTT.

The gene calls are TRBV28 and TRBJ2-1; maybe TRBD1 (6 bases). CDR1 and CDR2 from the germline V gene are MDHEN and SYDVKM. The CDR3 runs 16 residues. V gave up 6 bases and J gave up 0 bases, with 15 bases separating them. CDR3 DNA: TGTGCCAGCAGGCCAACAGGGACGAGCTCCTACAATGAGCAGTTCTTC. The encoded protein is CASRPTGTSSYNEQFF.

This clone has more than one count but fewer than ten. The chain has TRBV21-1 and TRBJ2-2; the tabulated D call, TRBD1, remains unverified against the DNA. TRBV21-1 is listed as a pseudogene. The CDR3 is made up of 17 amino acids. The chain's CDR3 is CASSKDTTGGSVGELFF. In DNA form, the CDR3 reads TGTGCCAGCAGCAAAGACACGACAGGGGGCTCTGTAGGGGAGCTGTTTTTT.

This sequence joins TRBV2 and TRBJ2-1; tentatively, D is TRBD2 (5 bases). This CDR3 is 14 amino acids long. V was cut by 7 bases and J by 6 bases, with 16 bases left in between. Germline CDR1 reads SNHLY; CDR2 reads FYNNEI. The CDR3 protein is CASKALGISNEQFF. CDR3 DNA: TGTGCCAGCAAGGCCCTCGGGATCTCCAATGAGCAGTTCTTC.

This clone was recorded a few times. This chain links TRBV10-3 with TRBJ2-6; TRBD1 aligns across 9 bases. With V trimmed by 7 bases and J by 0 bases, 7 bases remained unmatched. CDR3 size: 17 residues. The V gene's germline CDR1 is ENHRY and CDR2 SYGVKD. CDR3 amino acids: CAITGTGPSSGANVLTF. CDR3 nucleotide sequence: TGTGCCATCACCGGGACAGGGCCCAGCTCTGGGGCCAACGTCCTGACTTTC.

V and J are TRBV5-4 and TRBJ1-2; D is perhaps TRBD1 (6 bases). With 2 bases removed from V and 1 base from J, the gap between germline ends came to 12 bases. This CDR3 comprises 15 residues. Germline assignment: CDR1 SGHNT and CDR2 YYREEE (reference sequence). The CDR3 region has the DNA TGTGCCAGCAGCTTACGGTCAGGGGTTAACTATGGCTACACCTTC. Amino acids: CASSLRSGVNYGYTF.

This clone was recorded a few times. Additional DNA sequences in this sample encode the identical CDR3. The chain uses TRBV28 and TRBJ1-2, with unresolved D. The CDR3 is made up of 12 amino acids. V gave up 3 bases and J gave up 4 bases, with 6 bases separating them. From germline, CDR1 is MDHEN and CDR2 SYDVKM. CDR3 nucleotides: TGTGCCAGCAGTTTGTCCCGCTATGGCTACACCTTC. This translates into CASSLSRYGYTF.

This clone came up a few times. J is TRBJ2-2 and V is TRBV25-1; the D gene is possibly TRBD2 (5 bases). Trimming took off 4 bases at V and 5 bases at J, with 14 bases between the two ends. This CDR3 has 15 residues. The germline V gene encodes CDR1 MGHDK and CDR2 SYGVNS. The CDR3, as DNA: TGTGCCAGCAGTGTCGGCAGCGGAGTAACCGGGGAGCTGTTTTTT. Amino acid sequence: CASSVGSGVTGELFF. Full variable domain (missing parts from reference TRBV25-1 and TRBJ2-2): EADIYQTPRYLVIGTGKKITLECSQTMGHDKMYWYQQDPGMELHLIHYSYGVNSTEKGDLSSESTVSRIRTEHFPLTLESARPSHTSQYLCASSVGSGVTGELFFGEGSRLTVL.

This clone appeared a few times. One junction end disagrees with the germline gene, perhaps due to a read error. The CDR3 sequence is CASSLWGAGGSSYEQYF. For the CDR3, the DNA is TGTGCCAGCAGCTTATGGGGAGCGGGAGGGAGCTCCTACGAGCAGTACTTC. This chain links TRBV28 with TRBJ2-7, with 10 bases fitting TRBD2. CDR3 size: 17 residues. The germline gives CDR1 MDHEN, CDR2 SYDVKM.

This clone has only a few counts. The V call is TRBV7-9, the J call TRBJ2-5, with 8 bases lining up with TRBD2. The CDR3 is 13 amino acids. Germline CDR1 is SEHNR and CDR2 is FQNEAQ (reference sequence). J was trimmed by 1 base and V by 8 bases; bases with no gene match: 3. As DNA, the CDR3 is TGTGCCAGCCTCGCGGGAGGCCAAGAGACCCAGTACTTC. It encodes CASLAGGQETQYF. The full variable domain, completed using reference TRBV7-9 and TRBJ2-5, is DTGVSQNPRHKITKRGQNVTFRCDPISEHNRLYWYRQTLGQGPEFLTYFQNEAQLEKSRLLSDRFSAERPKGSFSTLEIQRTEQGDSAMYLCASLAGGQETQYFGPGTRLLVL.

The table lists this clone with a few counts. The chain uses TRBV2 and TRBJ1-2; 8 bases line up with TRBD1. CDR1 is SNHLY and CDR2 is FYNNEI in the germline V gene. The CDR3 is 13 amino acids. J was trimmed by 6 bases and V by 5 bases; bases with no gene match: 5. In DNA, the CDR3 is TGTGCCAGCAGTAGAGGACAGGGAAATGGCTACACCTTC. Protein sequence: CASSRGQGNGYTF. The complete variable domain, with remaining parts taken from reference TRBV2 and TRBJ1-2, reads EPEVTQTPSHQVTQMGQEVILRCVPISNHLYFYWYRQILGQKVEFLVSFYNNEISEKSEIFDDQFSVERPDGSNFTLKIRSTKLEDSAMYFCASSRGQGNGYTFGSGTRLTVV.

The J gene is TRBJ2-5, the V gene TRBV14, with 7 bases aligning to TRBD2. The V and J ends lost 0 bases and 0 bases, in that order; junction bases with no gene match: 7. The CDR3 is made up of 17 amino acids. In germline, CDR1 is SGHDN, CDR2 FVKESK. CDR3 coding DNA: TGTGCCAGCAGCCAAGATCATGGGGGGGGACACCAAGAGACCCAGTACTTC. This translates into CASSQDHGGGHQETQYF.

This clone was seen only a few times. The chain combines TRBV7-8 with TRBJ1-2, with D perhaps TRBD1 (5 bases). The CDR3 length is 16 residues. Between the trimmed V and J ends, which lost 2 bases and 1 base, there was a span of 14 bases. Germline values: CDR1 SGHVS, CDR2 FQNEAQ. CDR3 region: CASSLMGGADNYGYTF. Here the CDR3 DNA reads TGTGCCAGCAGCTTAATGGGGGGAGCTGATAACTATGGCTACACCTTC.

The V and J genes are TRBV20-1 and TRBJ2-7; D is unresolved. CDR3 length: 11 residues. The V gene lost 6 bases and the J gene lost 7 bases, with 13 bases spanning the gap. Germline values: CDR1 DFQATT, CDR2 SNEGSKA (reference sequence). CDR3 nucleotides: TGCAGTGCCTCGACCGTGCGGGAGCAGTACTTC. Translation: CSASTVREQYF.

Here the CDR3 reads CAWSVQKTGNTETQYF. CDR3 bases: TGTGCCTGGAGTGTCCAGAAGACAGGTAATACAGAGACCCAGTACTTC. The chain combines TRBV30 with TRBJ2-5; possibly TRBD1 for D (6 bases). Germline CDR1 reads GTSNPN; CDR2 reads SVGIG (reference sequence). CDR3 length: 16 residues. V was cut by 0 bases and J by 4 bases, with 18 bases left in between.